The rows below give T cell receptor beta chains drawn from one sample of a study of blood T cell repertoires in COVID-19. Clones were read by immunoSEQ multiplex PCR, and TCRdb kept only the in-frame ones, dropping some. The table has about 200,000 clones, about 80% seen once; the top ten hold 6.9%. Sequencing was done on a sample of peripheral blood. These receptors were obtained from a human donor with acute or convalescent COVID-19. The donor label of this sample is uncertain. Each CDR3 is given with its conserved first and last residue. D genes are given only for firm matches. Size values are once, few and many counts, or a class for expanded clones, and some rows have none.

v_call,d_call,clone_size,j_call,cdr3_aa,cdr3_nt
TRBV27,TRBD2,-,TRBJ2-2,CASTRLAGGPNTGELFF,TGTGCCAGCACCAGACTAGCGGGAGGGCCCAACACCGGGGAGCTGTTTTTT
TRBV5-1,-,-,TRBJ2-5,CASRPPGGQETQYF,TGCGCCAGCAGGCCTCCGGGCGGGCAAGAGACCCAGTACTTC
TRBV7-9,TRBD2,-,TRBJ2-1,CASSLGLAGGANEQFF,TGTGCCAGCAGCTTAGGACTAGCGGGGGGAGCAAATGAGCAGTTCTTC
TRBV5-1,TRBD1,-,TRBJ1-2,CASSGTGGWGYTF,TGCGCCAGCAGCGGAACAGGGGGTTGGGGCTACACCTTC
TRBV5-1,-,-,TRBJ2-7,CASSLQGELYEQYF,TGCGCCAGCAGCTTACAGGGTGAATTGTACGAGCAGTACTTC
TRBV7-8,TRBD1,-,TRBJ1-6,CASSPSRTGSIYNSPLHF,TGTGCCAGCAGCCCCAGCAGGACAGGCTCGATCTATAATTCACCCCTCCACTTT
TRBV7-3,TRBD2,-,TRBJ2-7,CASSFMGGPGGYEQYF,TGTGCCAGCAGCTTTATGGGTGGTCCGGGGGGCTACGAGCAGTACTTC
TRBV7-3,-,-,TRBJ2-7,CASSLQPFAYEQYF,TGTGCCAGCAGCCTACAGCCCTTCGCCTACGAGCAGTACTTC
TRBV7-2,-,-,TRBJ2-7,CASSLRGSPYEQYF,TGTGCCAGCAGCTTACGGGGGTCCCCCTACGAGCAGTACTTC
TRBV28,-,once,TRBJ1-6,CASSTRLSSYNSPLHF,TGTGCCAGCAGTACCCGACTCAGCTCCTATAATTCACCCCTCCACTTT
TRBV5-6,TRBD1,-,TRBJ2-5,CASSLTGVSSETQYF,TGTGCCAGCAGCTTGACAGGGGTTAGTAGTGAGACCCAGTACTTC